The sequence of this T cell receptor (beta chain) was determined in a study of blood T cell repertoires in COVID-19. About the research overall: Whether acute or convalescent, the COVID-19 samples came from the United States, Italy and Spain. Nucleic acid was either cDNA or gDNA, and it came from T cells, B-cell-depleted T cells, or PBMCs.

In the original processing: By means of reference gene primer amplification, nucleated cell counts were estimated. Data came from immunoSEQ multiplex PCR; TCRdb stores just in-frame clones and leaves some out. V, J and clone size were drawn from that table, and D and trimming were deduced from the DNA. The sample has some 240,000 clones, roughly nine tenths seen once; the top ten hold roughly 4.8%. J was trimmed by 1 base and V by 0 bases; bases with no gene match: 11. Looked up from germline, CDR1 is SGHNT and CDR2 is YYREEE (reference sequence). The CDR3 covers 19 residues. This chain joins TRBV5-4 and TRBJ2-3, with 10 nucleotides matching TRBD2. The sequence came from a woman aged 40 to 55 who had recovered from COVID-19. The sequenced material came from peripheral blood. The CDR3 loop is CASSLVGSGGALGTDTQYF. CDR3 DNA: TGTGCCAGCAGCTTGGTGGGCAGCGGGGGGGCCCTGGGCACAGATACGCAGTATTTT.